The present T cell receptor (beta chain) was sequenced within a study of shared clonotypes between healthy human individuals. Source study methods: Filtering differed since immunoSEQ provided only junctions, with no quality scores. Generated by immunoSEQ multiplex PCR, the TCRdb table keeps only in-frame clones and is missing some. V and J calls and clone size come straight from that table; D and trimming were deduced from the DNA. The top ten clones hold over 1.3% of a sample with around 940,000 clones, about three quarters of them seen once. Study conclusions and caveats: The naive CD4 repertoires of four donors were compared, and approximately 4.7% of clonotypes were shared.

Worth noting for this clone: What it binds is not known.

CDR3 length: 13 residues. V was pared by 5 bases and J by 4 bases, with 11 bases between. Germline CDR1 SNHLY, CDR2 FYNNEI. All donors qualified as healthy HIV-negative adults and had experienced no recent acute infections or vaccinations. The CD4+ fraction was divided into a CD45RA+ naive subset and a CD45RA-negative memory subset. Sequencing was carried out using memory CD4+ T cells sorted from blood. The subset is: CD45RA-negative fraction. This TCR came from a young man in good health. The chain is built from TRBV2 and TRBJ2-5, with unresolved D. The CDR3 protein is CASSTTWGETQYF. CDR3 bases: TGTGCCAGCAGTACGACCTGGGGAGAGACCCAGTACTTC.